Following are 20 T cell receptor beta chains from one sample sequenced in a study of control samples from healthy donors and cancer patients. Profiling relied on immunoSEQ multiplex PCR, and the TCRdb table lists in-frame clones only, not all of them. The table includes about 160,000 clones, 94% detected once. Sequencing used PBMCs. The receptor set was obtained from a man in his 60s with colorectal cancer.

The V call is TRBV2, the J call TRBJ2-2; 7 bases are a match to TRBD2. CDR1 and CDR2 from the germline V gene are SNHLY and FYNNEI. The junction had 14 bases not matched to a gene; V was cut back by 7 bases and J by 6 bases. There are 16 residues in the CDR3. In DNA, the CDR3 is TGTGCCAGCAATGACGGGGGGAGACTTCTCTCCGGGGAGCTGTTTTTT. Its translation is CASNDGGRLLSGELFF.

The gene calls are TRBV19 and TRBJ2-4, with D maybe TRBD1 (6 bases). The germline V gene encodes CDR1 LNHDA and CDR2 SQIVND (reference sequence). The CDR3 extends over 17 amino acids. The V and J ends lost 3 bases and 1 base respectively, with 16 bases between them. The CDR3: CASSIDGGGAAKNIQYF. CDR3 DNA: TGTGCCAGTAGTATTGATGGGGGCGGCGCGGCCAAAAACATTCAGTACTTC.

The V gene is TRBV19, the J gene TRBJ2-7, with 7 nucleotides matching TRBD1. Trimming took 3 bases from V and 7 from J; bases not matched to a gene: 12. The germline gives CDR1 LNHDA, CDR2 SQIVND (reference sequence). The CDR3 contains 15 residues. CDR3 region: CASSMVGDSTIEQYF. CDR3 DNA: TGTGCCAGTAGTATGGTTGGGGACAGTACTATTGAGCAGTACTTC.

V and J are TRBV10-3 and TRBJ1-5; D unclear. With 4 bases removed from V and 3 bases from J, the gap between germline ends came to 10 bases. The CDR3 contains 14 residues. Germline V gene lookup returns CDR1 ENHRY and CDR2 SYGVKD. CDR3 sequence (DNA): TGTGCCATCAGTGCTCAGGAGTCCAATCAGCCCCAGCATTTT. Translation gives CAISAQESNQPQHF.

CDR3 region: CAGGGQGGYQETQYF. Here the CDR3 DNA reads TGTGCCGGTGGTGGGCAGGGGGGGTACCAAGAGACCCAGTACTTC. The chain employs TRBV21-1 and TRBJ2-5. TRBV21-1 is an annotated pseudogene. The length of the CDR3 is 15 residues.

The chain couples TRBV4-3 to TRBJ2-1, with D possibly being TRBD1 or TRBD2 (5 bases each). The CDR3 is made up of 15 amino acids. Germline CDR1 and CDR2: LGHNA and YSLEER. Trimming cost V 4 bases and J 3 bases, with 13 bases left between them. As DNA, the CDR3 is TGCGCCAGCAGCCGTTCGAGGGGCAGCTACAATGAGCAGTTCTTC. It yields the protein CASSRSRGSYNEQFF.

The chain combines TRBV10-3 with TRBJ2-3, with 7 bases fitting TRBD2. V was clipped by 3 bases and J by 3 bases; unmatched bases: 6. Per the germline V gene, CDR1 is ENHRY and CDR2 is SYGVKD. The CDR3 length is 15 residues. The DNA of the CDR3 is TGTGCCATCAGTGATCAGCTAGCGGAAACAGATACGCAGTATTTT. It is translated as CAISDQLAETDTQYF.

The genes are TRBV3-1 (or the pseudogene TRBV3-2) and TRBJ1-5, with D perhaps matching TRBD1 (5 bases). Germline V gene sequence: CDR1 LGHDT, CDR2 YNNKEL (reference sequence). This CDR3 comprises 14 residues. Trimming pared 2 bases from V and 7 bases from J, leaving 12 bases between. DNA for the CDR3: TGTGCCAGCAGCCAAACAGGTGGAGAACAGCCCCAGCATTTT. This gives the protein CASSQTGGEQPQHF.

The V call is TRBV11-1, the J call TRBJ2-1; 7 bases agree with TRBD1. CDR3 length: 15 amino acids. With 5 bases clipped from V and 2 bases from J, the junction kept 6 bases outside the gene matches. Germline V gene lookup returns CDR1 SGHAT and CDR2 FQDESV (reference sequence). CDR3 sequence: CASSPDRFAYNEQFF. DNA of the CDR3: TGTGCCAGCAGCCCGGACAGGTTTGCCTACAATGAGCAGTTCTTC.

V usage is TRBV29-1 and J usage is TRBJ1-1; D not resolved. CDR1 is SQVTM, CDR2 ANQGSEA, per germline. The CDR3 length is 12 residues. V lost 5 bases and J lost 3, with 10 bases in between. The CDR3 sequence is CSVKGQDTEAFF. DNA for the CDR3: TGCAGCGTTAAAGGGCAAGACACTGAAGCTTTCTTT.

CDR3 coding DNA: TGTGCCAGCAGCCTCCTCGCAGGGGCTCCAACTAATGAAAAACTGTTTTTT. This translates into CASSLLAGAPTNEKLFF. The chain employs TRBV7-9 and TRBJ1-4; a weak D match, TRBD1 (6 bases). Germline CDR1 SEHNR, CDR2 FQNEAQ (reference sequence). V lost 5 bases and J 0 bases, leaving 16 bases between the germline ends. This CDR3 comprises 17 residues.

The genes are TRBV5-6 and TRBJ2-1, with TRBD2 identical over 11 bases. This CDR3 has 16 amino acids. J gave up 2 bases and V 0 bases, and 1 base lay outside the gene matches. CDR1 and CDR2 from the germline V gene are SGHDT and YYEEEE. The CDR3 DNA follows: TGTGCCAGCAGCTTGGTAGCGGGGGGGACCTACAATGAGCAGTTCTTC. Protein: CASSLVAGGTYNEQFF.

The V call is TRBV24-1, the J call TRBJ2-7; possibly TRBD1 for D (6 bases). From germline, CDR1 is KGHDR and CDR2 SFDVKD. Trimming removed 2 bases at V and 5 bases at J, with 18 bases between. The CDR3 covers 16 residues. CDR3 amino acids: CATSDSPGTGTNEQYF. CDR3 DNA: TGTGCCACCAGTGATTCCCCTGGTACAGGGACGAACGAGCAGTACTTC.

The gene calls are TRBV10-3 and TRBJ1-5; D is ambiguous. With 4 bases removed from V and 6 bases from J, the gap between germline ends came to 13 bases. Germline values: CDR1 ENHRY, CDR2 SYGVKD. The CDR3 contains 14 residues. In nucleotides, the CDR3 is TGTGCCATCAGTGTCGAACCCAGGTCTCAGCCCCAGCATTTT. Translation gives CAISVEPRSQPQHF.

The DNA for the CDR3 is TGTGCCAGCAGGACAGGGGGCGCGAACTCTGGAAACACCATATATTTT. As protein: CASRTGGANSGNTIYF. The chain uses TRBV2 and TRBJ1-3; 10 positions match TRBD1. Losses at the gene ends were 6 bases for V and 0 bases for J; bases not matched to a gene: 5. Looked up from germline, CDR1 is SNHLY and CDR2 is FYNNEI. The CDR3 runs to 16 residues. The variable domain in full, with the rest retrieved from reference TRBV2 and TRBJ1-3, is EPEVTQTPSHQVTQMGQEVILRCVPISNHLYFYWYRQILGQKVEFLVSFYNNEISEKSEIFDDQFSVERPDGSNFTLKIRSTKLEDSAMYFCASRTGGANSGNTIYFGEGSWLTVV.

The chain combines TRBV6-2 or TRBV6-3 with TRBJ1-2; D is undetermined. V was cut by 5 bases and J by 8 bases, with 21 bases left in between. There are 15 residues in the CDR3. Germline assignment: CDR1 MNHEY and CDR2 SVGEGT. The CDR3 here is CASSPPRPGRAGYTF. In DNA, the CDR3 is TGTGCCAGCAGTCCCCCTAGGCCTGGCCGGGCCGGCTACACCTTC.

The CDR3 protein is CASSLDASGGEETQYF. Here the CDR3 DNA reads TGTGCCAGCAGCTTAGATGCTAGCGGGGGGGAGGAGACCCAGTACTTC. V and J are TRBV7-6 and TRBJ2-5, with 12 bases that match TRBD2. This CDR3 has 16 residues. Per germline, CDR1 SGHVS and CDR2 FNYEAQ. V dropped 1 base and J dropped 5; count of bases not matched to a gene: 5.

The chain couples TRBV7-6 to TRBJ1-3; the D is unclear. The germline V and J ends were trimmed by 1 base and 0 bases, with 16 bases remaining between them. Germline-derived CDR1 and CDR2 are SGHVS and FNYEAQ. The CDR3 is made up of 18 amino acids. CDR3 region: CASSLGPPDGGSGNTIYF. The CDR3 region has the DNA TGTGCCAGCAGCTTAGGCCCCCCTGACGGAGGCTCTGGAAACACCATATATTTT.

The chain links TRBV24-1 to TRBJ1-5, with D possibly matching TRBD1 (5 bases). V was pared by 5 bases and J by 0 bases, with 13 bases between. This CDR3 contains 16 residues. CDR1 KGHDR and CDR2 SFDVKD come from the germline V gene. CDR3 in amino acids: CATSGKRGDSNQPQHF. CDR3 DNA sequence: TGTGCCACCAGTGGCAAGAGGGGCGATAGCAATCAGCCCCAGCATTTT.

The chain combines TRBV5-1 with TRBJ2-7; TRBD1 agrees at 8 bases. Germline CDR1 is SGHRS and CDR2 is YFSETQ. V lost 3 bases to trimming and J lost 3 bases; unmatched junction nucleotides: 5. This CDR3 is built from 14 residues. The CDR3 bases are TGCGCCAGCAGCTGGACAGGGCAAGACTACGAGCAGTACTTC. It codes for CASSWTGQDYEQYF.